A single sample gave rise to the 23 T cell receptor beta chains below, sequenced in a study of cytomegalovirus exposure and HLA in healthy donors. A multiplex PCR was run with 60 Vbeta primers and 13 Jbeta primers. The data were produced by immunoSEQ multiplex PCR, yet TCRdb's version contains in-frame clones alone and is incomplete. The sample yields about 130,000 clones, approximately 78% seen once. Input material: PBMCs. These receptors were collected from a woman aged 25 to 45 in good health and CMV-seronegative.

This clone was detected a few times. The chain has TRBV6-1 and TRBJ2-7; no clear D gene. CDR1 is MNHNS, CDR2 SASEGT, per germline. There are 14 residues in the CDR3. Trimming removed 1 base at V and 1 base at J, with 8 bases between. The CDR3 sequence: CASSEGASSYEQYF. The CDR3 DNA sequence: TGTGCCAGCAGTGAAGGGGCTTCTTCCTACGAGCAGTACTTC.

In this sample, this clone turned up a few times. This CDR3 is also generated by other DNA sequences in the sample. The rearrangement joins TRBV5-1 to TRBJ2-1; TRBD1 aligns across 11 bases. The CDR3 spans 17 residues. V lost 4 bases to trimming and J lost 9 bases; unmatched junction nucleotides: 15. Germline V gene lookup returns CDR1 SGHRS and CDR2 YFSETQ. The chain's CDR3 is CASSPKDRGQILGEQFF. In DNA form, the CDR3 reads TGCGCCAGCAGCCCAAAGGACAGGGGGCAAATTTTGGGTGAGCAGTTCTTC.

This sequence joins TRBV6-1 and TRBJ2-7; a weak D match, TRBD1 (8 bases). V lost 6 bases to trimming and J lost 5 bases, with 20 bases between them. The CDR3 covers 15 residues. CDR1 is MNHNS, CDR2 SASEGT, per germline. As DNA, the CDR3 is TGTGCCAGCAGAGGGGAGGGGACAGGCAACGACGAGCAGTACTTC. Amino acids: CASRGEGTGNDEQYF.

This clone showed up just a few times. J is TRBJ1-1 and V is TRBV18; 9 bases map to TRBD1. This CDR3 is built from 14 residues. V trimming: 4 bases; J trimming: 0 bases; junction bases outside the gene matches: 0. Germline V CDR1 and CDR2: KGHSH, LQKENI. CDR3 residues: CASSRDRVNTEAFF. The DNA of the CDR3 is TGTGCCAGCTCACGGGACAGGGTGAACACTGAAGCTTTCTTT. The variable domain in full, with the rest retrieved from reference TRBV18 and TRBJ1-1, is NAGVMQNPRHLVRRRGQEARLRCSPMKGHSHVYWYRQLPEEGLKFMVYLQKENIIDESGMPKERFSAEFPKEGPSILRIQQVVRGDSAAYFCASSRDRVNTEAFFGQGTRLTVV.

This chain's CDR3 is CASSENAASGSIYNEQFF. CDR3 DNA: TGTGCCAGCAGTGAAAATGCGGCTAGCGGGAGCATCTACAATGAGCAGTTCTTC. This chain uses TRBV2 with TRBJ2-1; 10 nucleotides match TRBD2. Germline V gene data show CDR1 as SNHLY and CDR2 as FYNNEI. V lost 2 bases to trimming and J lost 3 bases; unmatched junction nucleotides: 10. This CDR3 is 18 amino acids long. Filled out from reference TRBV2 and TRBJ2-1, the complete variable domain reads EPEVTQTPSHQVTQMGQEVILRCVPISNHLYFYWYRQILGQKVEFLVSFYNNEISEKSEIFDDQFSVERPDGSNFTLKIRSTKLEDSAMYFCASSENAASGSIYNEQFFGPGTRLTVL.

The DNA of the CDR3 is TGTGCCTGGGGGGCTAATAATTCACCCCTCCACTTT. Protein sequence: CAWGANNSPLHF. The V and J genes are TRBV30 and TRBJ1-6, with a tentative D call TRBD1 (5 bases). The CDR3 spans 12 residues. V was cut by 5 bases and J by 5 bases, with 7 bases left in between. Germline CDR1 reads GTSNPN; CDR2 reads SVGIG (reference sequence). Based on the CDR3 plus reference TRBV30 and TRBJ1-6, the full variable domain is SQTIHQWPATLVQPVGSPLSLECTVEGTSNPNLYWYRQAAGRGLQLLFYSVGIGQISSEVPQNLSASRPQDRQFILSSKKLLLSDSGFYLCAWGANNSPLHFGNGTRLTVT.

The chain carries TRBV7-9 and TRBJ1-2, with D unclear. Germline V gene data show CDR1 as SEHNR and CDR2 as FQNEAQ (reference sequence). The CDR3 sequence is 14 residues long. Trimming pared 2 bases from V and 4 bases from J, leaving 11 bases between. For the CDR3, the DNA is TGTGCCAGCAGCTTACCTGAGGAACTCTATGGCTACACCTTC. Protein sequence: CASSLPEELYGYTF.

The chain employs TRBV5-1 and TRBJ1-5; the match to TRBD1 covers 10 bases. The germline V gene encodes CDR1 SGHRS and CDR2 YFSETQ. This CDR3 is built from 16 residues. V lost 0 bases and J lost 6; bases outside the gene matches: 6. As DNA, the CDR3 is TGCGCCAGCAGCTTGGTCCCGACAGGGGGCCGTCAGCCCCAGCATTTT. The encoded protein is CASSLVPTGGRQPQHF.

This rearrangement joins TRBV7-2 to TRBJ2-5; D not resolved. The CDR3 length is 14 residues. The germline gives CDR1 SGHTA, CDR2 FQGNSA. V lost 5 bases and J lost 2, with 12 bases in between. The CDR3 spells CASSPRPSQETQYF. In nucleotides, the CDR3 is TGTGCCAGCAGCCCGCGGCCCTCACAAGAGACCCAGTACTTC.

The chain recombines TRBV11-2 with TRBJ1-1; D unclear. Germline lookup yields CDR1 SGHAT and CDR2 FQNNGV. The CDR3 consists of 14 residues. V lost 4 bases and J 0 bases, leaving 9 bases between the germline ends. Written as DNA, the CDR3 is TGTGCCAGCAGCTCCAGCGGGTTGAACACTGAAGCTTTCTTT. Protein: CASSSSGLNTEAFF.

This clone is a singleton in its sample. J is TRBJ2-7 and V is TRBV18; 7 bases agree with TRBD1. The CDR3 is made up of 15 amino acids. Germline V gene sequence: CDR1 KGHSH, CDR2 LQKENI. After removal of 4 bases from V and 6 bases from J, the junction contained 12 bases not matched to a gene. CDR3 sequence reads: CASSLNRDSVSEQYF. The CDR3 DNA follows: TGTGCCAGCTCACTAAACCGGGACAGCGTTTCCGAGCAGTACTTC.

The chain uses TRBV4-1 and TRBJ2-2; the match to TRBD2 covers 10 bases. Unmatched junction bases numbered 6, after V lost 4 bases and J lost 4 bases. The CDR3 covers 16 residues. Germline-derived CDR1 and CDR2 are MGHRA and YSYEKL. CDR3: CASSPLAGSSTGELFF. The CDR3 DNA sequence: TGCGCCAGCAGCCCACTAGCGGGGTCCTCCACCGGGGAGCTGTTTTTT.

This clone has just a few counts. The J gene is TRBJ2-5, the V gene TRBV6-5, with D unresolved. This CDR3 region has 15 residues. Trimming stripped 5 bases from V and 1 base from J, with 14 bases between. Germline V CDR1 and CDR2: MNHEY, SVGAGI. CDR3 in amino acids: CASSKSAATQETQYF. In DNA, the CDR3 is TGTGCCAGCAGTAAGAGCGCAGCAACCCAAGAGACCCAGTACTTC.

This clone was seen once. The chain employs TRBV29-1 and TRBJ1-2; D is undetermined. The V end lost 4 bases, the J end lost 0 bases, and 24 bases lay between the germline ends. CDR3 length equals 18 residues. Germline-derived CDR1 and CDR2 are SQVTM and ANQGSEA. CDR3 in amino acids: CSVGMQGGHSLTNYGYTF. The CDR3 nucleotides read TGCAGCGTTGGGATGCAAGGTGGGCACTCGCTAACTAACTATGGCTACACCTTC.

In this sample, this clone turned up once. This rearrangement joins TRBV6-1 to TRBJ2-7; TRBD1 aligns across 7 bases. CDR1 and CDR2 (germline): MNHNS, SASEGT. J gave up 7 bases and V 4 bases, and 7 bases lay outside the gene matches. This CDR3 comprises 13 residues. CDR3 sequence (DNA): TGTGCCAGCAGTGTAGACAGGGTGAGAGAGCAGTACTTC. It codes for CASSVDRVREQYF.

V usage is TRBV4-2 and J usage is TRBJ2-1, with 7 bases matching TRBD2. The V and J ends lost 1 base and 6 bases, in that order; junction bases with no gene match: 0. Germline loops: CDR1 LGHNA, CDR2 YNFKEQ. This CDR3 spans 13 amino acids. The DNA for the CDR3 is TGTGCCAGCAGCCAAGGGGGGGGCAATGAGCAGTTCTTC. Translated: CASSQGGGNEQFF.

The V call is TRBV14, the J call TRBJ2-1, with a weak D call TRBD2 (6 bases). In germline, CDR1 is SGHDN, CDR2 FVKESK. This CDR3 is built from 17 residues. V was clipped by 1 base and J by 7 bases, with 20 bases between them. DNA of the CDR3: TGTGCCAGCAGCCAAGTATCGAGACCGCCGGGGAGGAATGAGCAGTTCTTC. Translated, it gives CASSQVSRPPGRNEQFF.

The CDR3 bases are TGTGCCAGCAGCACGAACAGGGGGCTCACTGAAGCTTTCTTT. It codes for CASSTNRGLTEAFF. This chain uses TRBV5-4 with TRBJ1-1, with 9 positions matching TRBD1. Unmatched junction bases numbered 5, after V lost 4 bases and J lost 4 bases. CDR1 and CDR2 (germline): SGHNT, YYREEE (reference sequence). This CDR3 spans 14 amino acids.

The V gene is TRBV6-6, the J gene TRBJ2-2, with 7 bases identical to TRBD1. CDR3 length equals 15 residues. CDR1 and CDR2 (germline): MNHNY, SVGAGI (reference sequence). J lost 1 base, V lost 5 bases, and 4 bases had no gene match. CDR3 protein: CASSPWTGNTGELFF. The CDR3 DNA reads TGTGCCAGCAGTCCATGGACAGGGAACACCGGGGAGCTGTTTTTT.

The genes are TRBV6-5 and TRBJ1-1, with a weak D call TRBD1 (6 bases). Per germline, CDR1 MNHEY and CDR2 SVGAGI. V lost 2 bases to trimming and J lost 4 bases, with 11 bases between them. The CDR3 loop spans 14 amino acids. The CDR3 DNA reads TGTGCCAGCAGTTACGGGGGGGCGGCCACTGAAGCTTTCTTT. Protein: CASSYGGAATEAFF.

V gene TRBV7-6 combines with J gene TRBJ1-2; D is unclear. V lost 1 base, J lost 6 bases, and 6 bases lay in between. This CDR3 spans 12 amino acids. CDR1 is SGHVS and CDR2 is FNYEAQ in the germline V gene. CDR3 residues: CASSLGGDGYTF. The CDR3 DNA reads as TGTGCCAGCAGCTTAGGCGGGGATGGCTACACCTTC.

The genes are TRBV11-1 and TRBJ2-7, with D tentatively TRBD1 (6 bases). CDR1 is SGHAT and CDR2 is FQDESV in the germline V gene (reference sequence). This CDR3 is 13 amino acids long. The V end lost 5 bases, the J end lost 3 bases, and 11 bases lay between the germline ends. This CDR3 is CASSQGTGYEQYF. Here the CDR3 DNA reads TGTGCCAGCAGCCAGGGGACGGGCTACGAGCAGTACTTC.

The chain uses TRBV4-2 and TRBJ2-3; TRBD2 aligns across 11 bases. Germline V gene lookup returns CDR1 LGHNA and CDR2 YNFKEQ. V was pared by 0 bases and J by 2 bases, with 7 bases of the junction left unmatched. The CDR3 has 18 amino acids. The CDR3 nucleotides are TGTGCCAGCAGCCAAGATCGCCTAGCGGGAGGATCCACAGATACGCAGTATTTT. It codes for CASSQDRLAGGSTDTQYF.